The text below deals with one T cell receptor beta chain. Its matching antigen is unknown. The method was immunoSEQ multiplex PCR; TCRdb's version includes in-frame clones alone and lacks a portion of them. The sample carries about 19,000 clones, more than 65% recorded once. These data originate in a study of OX40 agonist ivuxolimab in advanced cancers. Study observations and caveats: Among the lowest peripheral clonal expansion occurred in 0.1-3.0 mg/kg partial responders. Some of the nonresponding patients also showed low levels of normalized T-cell clonal expansion. There were, on average, more expanded clones in CD8+ T cells than in CD4+.

This CDR3 has 13 amino acids. CDR1 SEHNR and CDR2 FQNEAQ come from the germline V gene (reference sequence). Trimming shortened V by 3 bases and J by 5 bases, and 10 bases separated the two germline ends. The sample was CD4+ or CD8+ T cells sorted from blood, taken in a trial of the OX40 agonist ivuxolimab. The sequence was obtained from an adult with an advanced solid tumor such as melanoma, head and neck, liver or kidney cancer. This chain joins TRBV7-9 and TRBJ2-5, with TRBD2 as a possible D gene (6 bases). The CDR3 is CASSLEGWETQYF. The CDR3 DNA reads as TGTGCCAGCAGCTTGGAGGGTTGGGAGACCCAGTACTTC.